Each of the 6 T cell receptor beta chains below was sequenced from the same sample in a study of spatial heterogeneity in lung cancer. Via MiXCR, TCRdb re-called the 5' RACE reads, giving one row per CDR3 protein. Among 16,000 or so distinct CDR3 sequences listed, 3.6% were seen once. Time point: sample taken at primary tumor resection. Sequences were derived from normal lung tissue next to the tumor, sampled at surgery. The receptors stem from a male donor with early-stage non-small cell lung cancer.

This clonotype was counted at least ten times. For a library built for alpha chains, this beta chain is a stray read; little rests on its size. This chain connects TRBV3-1 to TRBJ2-1; TRBD1 aligns across 8 bases. Germline V gene lookup returns CDR1 LGHDT and CDR2 YNNKEL (reference sequence). This CDR3 has 15 residues. The V gene end was trimmed by 4 bases and the J gene end by 0 bases; junction bases not matched to a gene: 2. In DNA form, the CDR3 reads TGTGCCAGCAGCCCGACAGGGGACTCCTACAATGAGCAGTTCTTC. It translates to CASSPTGDSYNEQFF.

This clonotype was counted many times. Since it is a stray read in a library aimed at alpha chains, this beta chain has a size that is not meaningful. This chain links TRBV24-1 with TRBJ2-2; 7 bases agree with TRBD2. CDR1 KGHDR and CDR2 SFDVKD come from the germline V gene. V shed 1 base and J 1 base; nucleotides not matched to a gene: 5. CDR3 size: 17 residues. The chain's CDR3 is CATSDFGGGVNTGELFF. DNA for the CDR3: TGTGCCACCAGTGATTTTGGGGGAGGGGTGAACACCGGGGAGCTGTTTTTT.

Ten or more counts support this clonotype. Within a library made for alpha chains, this beta chain is off target, and its count is uninformative. The chain joins TRBV7-2 to TRBJ2-7; D not certain. With 0 bases removed from V and 7 bases from J, the gap between germline ends came to 10 bases. The CDR3 sequence is 13 residues long. Germline CDR1 reads SGHTA; CDR2 reads FQGNSA. The CDR3 region has the DNA TGTGCCAGCAGCTTAGCTGTGACCCGGGAGCAGTACTTC. Translation: CASSLAVTREQYF.

This clonotype was picked up many times. Since the library was made to target alpha chains, this beta chain is a stray read and its abundance is not meaningful. The J gene is TRBJ1-5, the V gene TRBV20-1; no reliable D call. The germline V and J ends were trimmed by 1 base and 1 base, with 11 bases remaining between them. This CDR3 is 15 amino acids long. The germline V gene has CDR1 DFQATT and CDR2 SNEGSKA (reference sequence). CDR3 coding DNA: TGCAGTGCTAGAGCCCCGCTAGCAAGCAATCAGCCCCAGCATTTT. It codes for CSARAPLASNQPQHF.

Of note for this clonotype: The library was built for alpha chains, so this beta chain is an off-target read and its size means little. This chain uses TRBV4-2 with TRBJ2-5, with 10 positions matching TRBD2. V dropped 3 bases and J dropped 5; count of bases not matched to a gene: 6. This CDR3 contains 15 residues. The germline V gene has CDR1 LGHNA and CDR2 YNFKEQ. The CDR3 sequence: CASSQLAGVMETQYF. The DNA of the CDR3 is TGTGCCAGCAGCCAGCTAGCGGGAGTGATGGAGACCCAGTACTTC.

This clonotype was counted many times. Because the library targeted alpha chains, this beta chain is an off-target read whose size means little. J is TRBJ2-1 and V is TRBV4-1, with 9 bases identical to TRBD1. The germline gives CDR1 MGHRA, CDR2 YSYEKL. Unmatched junction bases numbered 9, after V lost 3 bases and J lost 6 bases. CDR3 length: 16 amino acids. The CDR3 protein is CASSQRQGGVGNEQFF. Written as DNA, the CDR3 is TGCGCCAGCAGCCAGAGACAGGGGGGAGTAGGCAATGAGCAGTTCTTC.